Below are 2 T cell receptor beta chains sequenced from a single sample in a study of beta chain features in type 1 diabetes. These receptors have no identified antigens. TCRB transcripts that were expressed got sequenced, as all of the isolated RNA had been reverse transcribed. Libraries were prepared by immunoSEQ multiplex PCR; TCRdb keeps only in-frame clonotypes and omits some of them. The table includes about 150,000 clones, under 13% detected once. Study conclusions and caveats: People with Type 1 diabetes carried modestly yet significantly shorter TCRB CDR3s in all four CD4+ subsets.

Input material: central memory CD4+ T cells from blood. The receptors shown here come from a man under 40 with type 1 diabetes.

A few counts support this clone. The chain recombines TRBV6-6 with TRBJ2-7; TRBD1 matches at 7 bases. V was clipped by 6 bases and J by 0 bases; unmatched bases: 2. Germline V gene lookup returns CDR1 MNHNY and CDR2 SVGAGI (reference sequence). The CDR3 consists of 13 residues. The CDR3 DNA follows: TGTGCCAGCAGCCGACAGGGCTCCTACGAGCAGTACTTC. As protein: CASSRQGSYEQYF.

This clone was seen more than once but under ten times. The rearrangement joins TRBV7-2 to TRBJ2-5; the match to TRBD2 covers 7 bases. Trimming removed 3 bases from V and 4 bases from J; junction bases left unmatched: 11. The CDR3 sequence is 16 residues long. The germline gives CDR1 SGHTA, CDR2 FQGNSA. CDR3 coding DNA: TGTGCCAGCAGCTTGGGTCCTCCGGGAGGAGGAGAGACCCAGTACTTC. Translated: CASSLGPPGGGETQYF. Full variable domain (missing parts from reference TRBV7-2 and TRBJ2-5): GAGVSQSPSNKVTEKGKDVELRCDPISGHTALYWYRQSLGQGLEFLIYFQGNSAPDKSGLPSDRFSAERTGGSVSTLTIQRTQQEDSAVYLCASSLGPPGGGETQYFGPGTRLLVL.